The 14 T cell receptor beta chains given below trace back to one sample, sequenced in a study of PD-1 blockade in mismatch repair-deficient tumors (dated by TCRdb to between 2016 and 2019). Library method: the immunoSEQ multiplex PCR assay. This immuneACCESS table, as held by TCRdb, lists in-frame sequences with V and J called but not all clones. Of the missing ones, under half trace to an unresolved V gene in checked studies; the others have no known cause. Counted in this sample were over 30,000 clones; around 80% of them appeared once. Together, the top ten hold about 3.4% of the sample. This specimen consisted of PBMCs, obtained around 6 weeks after starting pembrolizumab. These receptors all come from an adult with mismatch repair-deficient cancer.

For this clone: Within the sample, other DNA sequences also encode this same CDR3. This chain links TRBV5-1 with TRBJ2-1; 13 positions agree with TRBD2. Germline lookup yields CDR1 SGHRS and CDR2 YFSETQ. This CDR3 is built from 15 residues. V lost 0 bases, J lost 6 bases, and 0 bases stayed unmatched. CDR3 DNA: TGCGCCAGCAGCTTGGGACTAGCGGGAGGCAATGAGCAGTTCTTC. Translation gives CASSLGLAGGNEQFF.

V gene TRBV19 combines with J gene TRBJ1-2; D may be TRBD1 (6 bases). Germline assignment: CDR1 LNHDA and CDR2 SQIVND (reference sequence). V lost 3 bases, J lost 4 bases, and 18 bases lay in between. CDR3 length: 16 residues. CDR3 nucleotide sequence: TGTGCCAGTAGTATTCTCGACTCTACAGGGCTCTATGGCTACACCTTC. Its translation is CASSILDSTGLYGYTF.

The V call is TRBV5-1, the J call TRBJ1-1; 10 positions match TRBD1. The CDR3 has 15 amino acids. Unmatched junction bases numbered 3, after V lost 4 bases and J lost 0 bases. Germline V CDR1 and CDR2: SGHRS, YFSETQ. The CDR3 sequence: CASSGTGAMNTEAFF. The CDR3 nucleotides read TGCGCCAGCAGCGGGACAGGGGCTATGAACACTGAAGCTTTCTTT.

This chain uses TRBV6-1 with TRBJ2-3; a weak D match, TRBD2 (5 bases). V gave up 6 bases and J gave up 3 bases, with 16 bases separating them. This CDR3 contains 15 residues. Per germline, CDR1 MNHNS and CDR2 SASEGT. Here the CDR3 DNA reads TGTGCCAGCAGGAGGGATCCGGCCACTACAGATACGCAGTATTTT. Protein: CASRRDPATTDTQYF.

The gene calls are TRBV5-6 and TRBJ2-3, with 9 bases identical to TRBD2. The J segment lost 7 bases and the V segment lost 4 bases, leaving 19 bases of the junction unmatched. From germline, CDR1 is SGHDT and CDR2 YYEEEE. The CDR3 has 18 amino acids. The CDR3 loop is CASSNDWGDSGSPYTQYF. The CDR3 DNA reads TGTGCCAGCAGCAACGACTGGGGTGATAGCGGGAGCCCCTATACGCAGTATTTT. The full variable domain, rest sourced from reference TRBV5-6 and TRBJ2-3, is DAGVTQSPTHLIKTRGQQVTLRCSPKSGHDTVSWYQQALGQGPQFIFQYYEEEERQRGNFPDRFSGHQFPNYSSELNVNALLLGDSALYLCASSNDWGDSGSPYTQYFGPGTRLTVL.

By sample fraction, this clone is medium-sized. The chain has TRBV28 and TRBJ2-7; 13 nucleotides agree with TRBD2. J gave up 5 bases and V 5 bases, and 6 bases lay outside the gene matches. The CDR3 has 15 residues. CDR1 is MDHEN and CDR2 is SYDVKM in the germline V gene. CDR3 in DNA: TGTGCCAGCAGTCCCAAGGGACTAGCGGGAAACGAGCAGTACTTC. This translates into CASSPKGLAGNEQYF.

This clone showed up just a few times. The chain joins TRBV6-1 to TRBJ2-7, with 10 bases aligning to TRBD1. Germline V gene sequence: CDR1 MNHNS, CDR2 SASEGT. CDR3 length: 15 amino acids. The ends lost 3 bases at V and 4 bases at J; junction bases unmatched: 6. CDR3 sequence: CASSDWGTGVYEQYF. For the CDR3, the DNA is TGTGCCAGCAGTGATTGGGGGACAGGGGTGTACGAGCAGTACTTC.

The rearrangement links TRBV18 to TRBJ2-7; 10 bases agree with TRBD1. V lost 6 bases and J lost 2; bases outside the gene matches: 4. CDR3 length equals 14 residues. CDR1 is KGHSH, CDR2 LQKENI, per germline. In nucleotides, the CDR3 is TGTGCCAGCTCGCCGGGACAGGGGCCCTACGAGCAGTACTTC. This gives the protein CASSPGQGPYEQYF.

The V call is TRBV11-2, the J call TRBJ2-2, with D tentatively TRBD1 (5 bases). CDR1 SGHAT and CDR2 FQNNGV come from the germline V gene. The CDR3 is 14 residues long. The germline V and J ends were trimmed by 5 bases and 5 bases, with 12 bases remaining between them. CDR3 residues: CASSGAWVTGELFF. CDR3 coding DNA: TGTGCCAGCAGCGGGGCGTGGGTAACCGGGGAGCTGTTTTTT.

V usage is TRBV4-2 and J usage is TRBJ1-4, with 8 bases aligning to TRBD1. The CDR3 is 18 amino acids. From germline, CDR1 is LGHNA and CDR2 YNFKEQ. The trim removed 0 bases at V and 3 bases at J, leaving 9 bases unmatched. The CDR3 DNA follows: TGTGCCAGCAGCCAAGATGCACAGGGGGTTAGGGCTAATGAAAAACTGTTTTTT. This codes for CASSQDAQGVRANEKLFF.

This chain joins TRBV19 and TRBJ1-1, with D tentatively TRBD1 (5 bases). V was cut by 10 bases and J by 4 bases, with 16 bases left in between. This CDR3 contains 13 residues. CDR1 and CDR2 (germline): LNHDA, SQIVND (reference sequence). Here the CDR3 reads CATSAGGSTEAFF. CDR3 sequence (DNA): TGTGCCACCTCCGCGGGGGGAAGCACTGAAGCTTTCTTT. The complete variable domain, with remaining parts taken from reference TRBV19 and TRBJ1-1, reads DGGITQSPKYLFRKEGQNVTLSCEQNLNHDAMYWYRQDPGQGLRLIYYSQIVNDFQKGDIAEGYSVSREKKESFPLTVTSAQKNPTAFYLCATSAGGSTEAFFGQGTRLTVV.

The chain recombines TRBV7-8 with TRBJ1-3, with D maybe TRBD1 (6 bases). The CDR3 covers 17 residues. V lost 0 bases, J lost 0 bases, and 12 bases lay in between. Germline V gene data show CDR1 as SGHVS and CDR2 as FQNEAQ. Here the CDR3 DNA reads TGTGCCAGCAGCTTAGCGCGGGGGGCCGCCTCTGGAAACACCATATATTTT. It encodes CASSLARGAASGNTIYF.

This clone was observed once. The J gene is TRBJ2-3, the V gene TRBV4-2; 7 nucleotides agree with TRBD2. V shed 5 bases and J 6 bases; nucleotides not matched to a gene: 14. The V gene's germline CDR1 is LGHNA and CDR2 YNFKEQ. This CDR3 spans 16 amino acids. CDR3 DNA: TGTGCCAGCAGCTTGGACCAGCGGGGTGGGGTCGATACGCAGTATTTT. This encodes CASSLDQRGGVDTQYF.

The chain recombines TRBV11-2 with TRBJ2-1; 10 bases are shared with TRBD2. The CDR3 length is 16 residues. The J segment lost 3 bases and the V segment lost 1 base, leaving 3 bases of the junction unmatched. In germline, CDR1 is SGHAT, CDR2 FQNNGV. The CDR3 DNA sequence: TGTGCCAGCAGCTTAGCTAGCGGGAGTGTCTACAATGAGCAGTTCTTC. Translation gives CASSLASGSVYNEQFF.